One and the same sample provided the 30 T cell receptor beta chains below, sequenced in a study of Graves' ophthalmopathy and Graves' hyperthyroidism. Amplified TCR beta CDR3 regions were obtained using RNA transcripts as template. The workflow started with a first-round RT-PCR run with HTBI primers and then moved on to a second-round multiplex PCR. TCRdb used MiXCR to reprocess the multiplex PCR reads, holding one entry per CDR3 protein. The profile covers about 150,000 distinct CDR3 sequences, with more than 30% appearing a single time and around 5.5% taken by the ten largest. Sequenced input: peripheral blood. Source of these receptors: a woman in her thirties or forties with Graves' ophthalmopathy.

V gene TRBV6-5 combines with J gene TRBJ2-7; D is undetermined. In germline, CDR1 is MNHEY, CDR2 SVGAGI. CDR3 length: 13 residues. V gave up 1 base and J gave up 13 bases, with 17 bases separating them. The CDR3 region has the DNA TGTGCCAGCAGTTACTTGCCGGGCCGGGTAGAATACTTC. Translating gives CASSYLPGRVEYF.

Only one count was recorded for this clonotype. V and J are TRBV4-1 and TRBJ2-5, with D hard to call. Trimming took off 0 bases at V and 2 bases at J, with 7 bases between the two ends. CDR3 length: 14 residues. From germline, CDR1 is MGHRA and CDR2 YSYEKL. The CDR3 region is CASSQDYRQETQYF. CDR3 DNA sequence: TGCGCCAGCAGCCAAGATTATAGACAAGAGACCCAGTACTTC.

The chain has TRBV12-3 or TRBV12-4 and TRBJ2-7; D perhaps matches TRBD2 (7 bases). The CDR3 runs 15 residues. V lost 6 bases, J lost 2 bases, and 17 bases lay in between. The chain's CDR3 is CASSSMGGGPYEQYF. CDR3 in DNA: TGTGCCAGCAGCTCAATGGGGGGGGGCCCCTACGAGCAGTACTTC.

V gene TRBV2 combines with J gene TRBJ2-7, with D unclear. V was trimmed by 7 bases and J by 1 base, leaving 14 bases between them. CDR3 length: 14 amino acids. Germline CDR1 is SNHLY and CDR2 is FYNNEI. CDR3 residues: CASMQARVSYEQYF. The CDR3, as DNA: TGTGCCAGCATGCAGGCCCGGGTGTCCTACGAGCAGTACTTC.

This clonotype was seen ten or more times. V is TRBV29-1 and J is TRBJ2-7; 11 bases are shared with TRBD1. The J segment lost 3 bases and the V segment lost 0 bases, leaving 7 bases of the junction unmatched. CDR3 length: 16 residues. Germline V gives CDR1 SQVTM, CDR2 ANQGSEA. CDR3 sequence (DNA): TGCAGCGTTGAAGAGAAGGCCGGGACAGGGGGCTACGAGCAGTACTTC. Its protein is CSVEEKAGTGGYEQYF.

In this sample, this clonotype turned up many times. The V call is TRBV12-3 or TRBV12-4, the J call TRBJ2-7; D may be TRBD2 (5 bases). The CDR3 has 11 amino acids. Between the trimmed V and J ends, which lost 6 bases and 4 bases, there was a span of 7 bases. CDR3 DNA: TGTGCCAGCAGGCGGACTTACGAGCAGTACTTC. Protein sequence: CASRRTYEQYF.

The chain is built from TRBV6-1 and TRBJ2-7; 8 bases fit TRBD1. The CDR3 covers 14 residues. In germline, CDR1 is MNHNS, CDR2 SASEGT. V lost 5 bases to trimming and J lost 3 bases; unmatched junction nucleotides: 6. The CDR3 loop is CASSSRTGIYEQYF. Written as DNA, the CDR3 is TGTGCCAGCAGTAGCCGGACAGGGATCTACGAGCAGTACTTC.

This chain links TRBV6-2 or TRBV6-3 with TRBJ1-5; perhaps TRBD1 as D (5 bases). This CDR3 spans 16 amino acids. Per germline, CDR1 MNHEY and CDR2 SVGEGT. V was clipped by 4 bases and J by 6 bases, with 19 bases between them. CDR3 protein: CASSFASRVFGQPQHF. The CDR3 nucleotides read TGTGCCAGCAGTTTTGCTTCCAGGGTGTTTGGTCAGCCCCAGCATTTT.

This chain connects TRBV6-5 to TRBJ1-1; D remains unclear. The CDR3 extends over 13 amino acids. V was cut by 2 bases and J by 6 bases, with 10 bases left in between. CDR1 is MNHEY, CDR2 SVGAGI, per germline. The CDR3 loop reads CASSYVLTAEAFF. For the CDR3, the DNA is TGTGCCAGCAGTTACGTCCTGACTGCTGAAGCTTTCTTT.

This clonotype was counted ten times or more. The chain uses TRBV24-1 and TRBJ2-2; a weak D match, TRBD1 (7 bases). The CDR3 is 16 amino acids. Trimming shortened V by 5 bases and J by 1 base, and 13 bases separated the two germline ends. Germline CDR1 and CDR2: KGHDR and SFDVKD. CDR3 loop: CATSVPGGLNTGELFF. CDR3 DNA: TGTGCCACCAGTGTTCCAGGGGGGCTGAACACCGGGGAGCTGTTTTTT.

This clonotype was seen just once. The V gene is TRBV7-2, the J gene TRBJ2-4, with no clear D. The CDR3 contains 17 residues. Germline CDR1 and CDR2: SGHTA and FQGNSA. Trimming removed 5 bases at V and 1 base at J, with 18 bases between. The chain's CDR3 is CASSPSGGNAAKNIQYF. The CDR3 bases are TGTGCCAGCAGCCCGTCTGGCGGTAATGCGGCCAAAAACATTCAGTACTTC.

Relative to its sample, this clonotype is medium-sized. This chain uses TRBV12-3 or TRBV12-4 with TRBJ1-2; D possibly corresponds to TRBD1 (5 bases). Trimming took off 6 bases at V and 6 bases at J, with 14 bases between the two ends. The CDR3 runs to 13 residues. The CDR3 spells CASSRDGGDGYTF. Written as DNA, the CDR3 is TGTGCCAGCAGCCGGGACGGAGGTGATGGCTACACCTTC.

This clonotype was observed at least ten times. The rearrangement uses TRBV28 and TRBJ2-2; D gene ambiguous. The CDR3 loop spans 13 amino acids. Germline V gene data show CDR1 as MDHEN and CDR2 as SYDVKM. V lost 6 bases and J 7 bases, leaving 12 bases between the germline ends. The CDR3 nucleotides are TGTGCCAGCAGGCCCCGACTGGGCGGGGAGCTGTTTTTT. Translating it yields CASRPRLGGELFF. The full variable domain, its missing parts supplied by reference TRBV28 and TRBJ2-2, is DVKVTQSSRYLVKRTGEKVFLECVQDMDHENMFWYRQDPGLGLRLIYFSYDVKMKEKGDIPEGYSVSREKKERFSLILESASTNQTSMYLCASRPRLGGELFFGEGSRLTVL.

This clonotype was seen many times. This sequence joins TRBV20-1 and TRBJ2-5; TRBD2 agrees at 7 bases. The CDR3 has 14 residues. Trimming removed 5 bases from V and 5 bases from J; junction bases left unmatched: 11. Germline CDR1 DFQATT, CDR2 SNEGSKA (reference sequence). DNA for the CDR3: TGCAGTGCTGATCTAGCGGCGGAGGGGGAGACCCAGTACTTC. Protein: CSADLAAEGETQYF.

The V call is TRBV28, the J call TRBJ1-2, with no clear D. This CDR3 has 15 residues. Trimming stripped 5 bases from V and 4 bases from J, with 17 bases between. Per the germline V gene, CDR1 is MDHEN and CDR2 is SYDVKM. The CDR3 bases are TGTGCCAGCAGTATCCCCGCGGCCGCTACCTATGGCTACACCTTC. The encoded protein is CASSIPAAATYGYTF.

The CDR3 sequence is CASKREGNQPQHF. The CDR3, as DNA: TGTGCCAGCAAAAGAGAGGGCAATCAGCCCCAGCATTTT. V is TRBV12-3 or TRBV12-4 and J is TRBJ1-5; D uncertain. V was shortened by 7 bases and J by 2 bases, with 9 bases between the two germline ends. CDR3 length equals 13 residues.

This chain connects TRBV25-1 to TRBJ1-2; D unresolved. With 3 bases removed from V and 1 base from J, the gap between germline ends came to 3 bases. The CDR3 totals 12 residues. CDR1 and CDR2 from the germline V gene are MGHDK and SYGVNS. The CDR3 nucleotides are TGTGCCAGCAGTGATCATAACTATGGCTACACCTTC. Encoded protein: CASSDHNYGYTF.

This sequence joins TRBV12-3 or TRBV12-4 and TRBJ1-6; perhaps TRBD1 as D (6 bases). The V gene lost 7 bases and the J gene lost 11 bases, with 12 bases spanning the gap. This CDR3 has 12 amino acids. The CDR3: CASTQGNPPLHF. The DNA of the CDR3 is TGTGCCAGCACCCAGGGGAATCCACCCCTCCACTTT.

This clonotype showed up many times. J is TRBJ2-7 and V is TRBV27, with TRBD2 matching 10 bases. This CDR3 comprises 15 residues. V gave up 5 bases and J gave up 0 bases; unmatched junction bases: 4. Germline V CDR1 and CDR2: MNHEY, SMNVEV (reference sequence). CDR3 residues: CASSPGTSASYEQYF. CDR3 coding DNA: TGTGCCAGCAGTCCGGGGACTAGCGCCTCCTACGAGCAGTACTTC.

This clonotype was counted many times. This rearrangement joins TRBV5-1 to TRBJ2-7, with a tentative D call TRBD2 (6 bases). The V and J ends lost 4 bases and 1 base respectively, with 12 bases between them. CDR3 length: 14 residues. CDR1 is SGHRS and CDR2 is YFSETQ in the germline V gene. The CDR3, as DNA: TGCGCCAGCAGCCTCACTAGCTTTTCCTACGAGCAGTACTTC. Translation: CASSLTSFSYEQYF.

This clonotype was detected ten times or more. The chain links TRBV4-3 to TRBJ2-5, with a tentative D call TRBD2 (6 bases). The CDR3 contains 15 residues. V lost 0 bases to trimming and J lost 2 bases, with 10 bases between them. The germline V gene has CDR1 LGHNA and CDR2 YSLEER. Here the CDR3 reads CASSQDWDFQETQYF. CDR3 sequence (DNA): TGCGCCAGCAGCCAAGATTGGGACTTTCAAGAGACCCAGTACTTC.

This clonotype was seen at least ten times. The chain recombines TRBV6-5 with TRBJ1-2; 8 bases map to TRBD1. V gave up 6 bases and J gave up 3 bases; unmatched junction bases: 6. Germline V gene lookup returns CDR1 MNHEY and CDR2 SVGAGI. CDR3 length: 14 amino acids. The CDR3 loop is CASRRTGIDYGYTF. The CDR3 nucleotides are TGTGCCAGCAGGAGGACAGGGATCGACTATGGCTACACCTTC.

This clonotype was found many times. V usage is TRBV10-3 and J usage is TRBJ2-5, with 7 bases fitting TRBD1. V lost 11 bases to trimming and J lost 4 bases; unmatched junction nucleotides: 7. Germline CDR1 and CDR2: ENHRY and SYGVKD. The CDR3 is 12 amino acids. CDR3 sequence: CASTGERETQYF. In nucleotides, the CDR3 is TGTGCCTCAACAGGGGAACGAGAGACCCAGTACTTC.

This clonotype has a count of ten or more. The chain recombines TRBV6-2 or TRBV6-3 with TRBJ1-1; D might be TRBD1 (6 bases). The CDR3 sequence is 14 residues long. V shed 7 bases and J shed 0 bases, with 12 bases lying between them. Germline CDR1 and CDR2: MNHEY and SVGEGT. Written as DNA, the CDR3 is TGTGCCAGCAAACCGGACAGAGTGAACACTGAAGCTTTCTTT. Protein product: CASKPDRVNTEAFF.

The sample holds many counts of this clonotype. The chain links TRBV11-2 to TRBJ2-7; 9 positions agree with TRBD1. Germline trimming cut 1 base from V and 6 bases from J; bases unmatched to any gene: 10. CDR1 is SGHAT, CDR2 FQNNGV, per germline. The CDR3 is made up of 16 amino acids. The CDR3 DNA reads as TGTGCCAGCAGCTTAGGGGGCCCGGGACAGGGTGGCGAGCAGTACTTC. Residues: CASSLGGPGQGGEQYF. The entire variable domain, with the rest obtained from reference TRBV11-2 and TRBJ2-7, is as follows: EAGVAQSPRYKIIEKRQSVAFWCNPISGHATLYWYQQILGQGPKLLIQFQNNGVVDDSQLPKDRFSAERLKGVDSTLKIQPAKLEDSAVYLCASSLGGPGQGGEQYFGPGTRLTVT.

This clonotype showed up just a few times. Here the CDR3 reads CASSGGQGASYGYTF. Written as DNA, the CDR3 is TGTGCCAGCAGTGGCGGACAGGGGGCGTCCTATGGCTACACCTTC. The chain uses TRBV2 and TRBJ1-2, with 11 positions matching TRBD1. V trimming: 4 bases; J trimming: 4 bases; junction bases outside the gene matches: 5. The CDR3 is 15 residues long. Germline CDR1 SNHLY, CDR2 FYNNEI.

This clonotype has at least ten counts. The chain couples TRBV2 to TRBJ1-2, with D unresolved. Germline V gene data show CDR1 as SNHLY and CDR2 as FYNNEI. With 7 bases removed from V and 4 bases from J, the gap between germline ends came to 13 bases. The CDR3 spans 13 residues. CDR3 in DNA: TGTGCCAGCACCGTCATGTCCGGCTATGGCTACACCTTC. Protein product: CASTVMSGYGYTF.

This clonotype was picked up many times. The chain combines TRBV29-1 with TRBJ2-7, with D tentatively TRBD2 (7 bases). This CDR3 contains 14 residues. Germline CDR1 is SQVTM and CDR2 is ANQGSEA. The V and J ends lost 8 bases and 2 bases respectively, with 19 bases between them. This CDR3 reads CSMRGGRYPYEQYF. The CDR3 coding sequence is TGCAGCATGAGGGGGGGGCGATACCCCTACGAGCAGTACTTC.

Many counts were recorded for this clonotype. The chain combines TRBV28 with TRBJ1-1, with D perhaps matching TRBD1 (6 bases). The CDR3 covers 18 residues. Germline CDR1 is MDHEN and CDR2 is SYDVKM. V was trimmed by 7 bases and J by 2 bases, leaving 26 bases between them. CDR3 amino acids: CASTLWAEGVGPNTEAFF. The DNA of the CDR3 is TGTGCCAGCACTCTTTGGGCCGAGGGGGTAGGCCCTAACACTGAAGCTTTCTTT.

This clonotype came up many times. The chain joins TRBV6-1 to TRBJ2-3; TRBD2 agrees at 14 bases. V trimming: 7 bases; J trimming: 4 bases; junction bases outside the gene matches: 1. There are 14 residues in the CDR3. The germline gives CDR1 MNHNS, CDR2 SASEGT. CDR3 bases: TGTGCCAGCATGACTAGCGGGGGGGCAGATACGCAGTATTTT. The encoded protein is CASMTSGGADTQYF.